The 19 T cell receptor beta chains listed next were all sequenced from one sample in a study of T-cell memory formation after mild COVID-19. TCRdb re-analysed the 5' RACE reads in MiXCR, keeping a single row per CDR3 protein. There are roughly 380,000 distinct CDR3 sequences in the sample; 25% to 30% occur only once, and approximately 13% lies in the top ten. Sequenced: PBMCs or a T cell subset sorted from them (not recorded which). These receptors were collected from an adult woman who had mild COVID-19 (a few samples of this study predate the infection). Cell type and time point are not known.

The V gene is TRBV29-1, the J gene TRBJ2-7; 9 bases align to TRBD1. The CDR3 length is 13 residues. V lost 4 bases, J lost 4 bases, and 5 bases stayed unmatched. Per the germline V gene, CDR1 is SQVTM and CDR2 is ANQGSEA. The CDR3 is CSVGRGTGYEQYF. The CDR3 DNA reads TGCAGCGTTGGAAGAGGGACAGGGTACGAGCAGTACTTC.

V and J are TRBV29-1 and TRBJ2-1; 15 positions match TRBD2. The V and J ends lost 5 bases and 7 bases, in that order; junction bases with no gene match: 6. CDR3 length equals 15 residues. In germline, CDR1 is SQVTM, CDR2 ANQGSEA. As DNA, the CDR3 is TGCAGCGTTTGGACTAGCGGGGGGGCCGTGAATGAGCAGTTCTTC. It yields the protein CSVWTSGGAVNEQFF.

The table lists this clonotype with many counts. The chain couples TRBV12-3 or TRBV12-4 to TRBJ1-1; D is unclear. V lost 4 bases, J lost 0 bases, and 6 bases lay in between. The CDR3 length is 13 residues. The CDR3 protein is CASSYSLNTEAFF. As DNA, the CDR3 is TGTGCCAGCAGTTACAGCTTGAACACTGAAGCTTTCTTT.

This clonotype appeared a few times. V gene TRBV15 combines with J gene TRBJ2-7, with 8 bases fitting TRBD1. Germline trimming cut 1 base from V and 0 bases from J; bases unmatched to any gene: 5. This CDR3 contains 16 residues. Germline V CDR1 and CDR2: LNHNV, YYDKDF (reference sequence). This CDR3 reads CATSRGQGFSSYEQYF. CDR3 sequence (DNA): TGTGCCACCAGCAGAGGACAGGGGTTTAGCTCCTACGAGCAGTACTTC.

This chain links TRBV5-6 with TRBJ2-7; 9 bases agree with TRBD2. CDR1 and CDR2 (germline): SGHDT, YYEEEE. Unmatched junction bases numbered 14, after V lost 4 bases and J lost 0 bases. CDR3 length equals 18 residues. The CDR3: CASSGGSPSGMNSYEQYF. In nucleotides, the CDR3 is TGTGCCAGCAGCGGGGGGAGTCCTAGCGGGATGAACTCCTACGAGCAGTACTTC.

The table lists this clonotype with a few counts. The chain carries TRBV14 and TRBJ1-1, with D possibly matching TRBD1 (6 bases). The CDR3 is made up of 16 amino acids. Deletions cut 4 bases from V and 0 bases from J, with 15 bases between. Germline CDR1 SGHDN, CDR2 FVKESK. CDR3 nucleotide sequence: TGTGCCAGCAGCCCCCGCGACAGGTCTATGAACACTGAAGCTTTCTTT. This sequence encodes CASSPRDRSMNTEAFF.

This clonotype has a single count. J is TRBJ1-5 and V is TRBV19; a possible D gene is TRBD1 (5 bases). The germline gives CDR1 LNHDA, CDR2 SQIVND (reference sequence). The V gene lost 3 bases and the J gene lost 7 bases, with 10 bases spanning the gap. This CDR3 has 13 residues. CDR3 loop: CASSMGGSQPQHF. The CDR3 DNA is TGTGCCAGTAGTATGGGGGGGAGCCAGCCCCAGCATTTT.

About this clonotype: One base away lies a much larger clone, so this may be a sequencing read error. The chain is built from TRBV7-6 and TRBJ2-1; D is uncertain. The CDR3 consists of 13 residues. The germline CDR1 and CDR2 sequences are SGHVS and FNYEAQ. The CDR3 spells CASRLGNNNEQFF. CDR3 DNA: TGTGCCAGCAGATTAGGCAACAACAATGAGCAGTTCTTC.

There are a few counts of this clonotype. The gene calls are TRBV29-1 and TRBJ2-1; 13 nucleotides align to TRBD2. J lost 2 bases, V lost 2 bases, and 3 bases had no gene match. Germline CDR1 is SQVTM and CDR2 is ANQGSEA. This CDR3 comprises 16 residues. The CDR3 sequence: CSVEFTSGRAYNEQFF. The CDR3 DNA reads TGCAGCGTTGAATTCACTAGCGGGAGGGCCTACAATGAGCAGTTCTTC.

This chain uses TRBV10-3 with TRBJ1-2; tentatively, D is TRBD1 (5 bases). Germline CDR1 reads ENHRY; CDR2 reads SYGVKD. The V end was cut by 3 bases, the J end by 5 bases, with 7 bases between. CDR3 length equals 12 residues. CDR3 nucleotides: TGTGCCATCAGTGATCAGGGTTATGGCTACACCTTC. Its protein is CAISDQGYGYTF.

The CDR3 region is CASPGQGLLWTDTQYF. Here the CDR3 DNA reads TGTGCCAGTCCGGGACAGGGACTTTTATGGACAGATACGCAGTATTTT. The V gene is TRBV12-3 or TRBV12-4, the J gene TRBJ2-3; TRBD1 matches 9 bases. Unmatched junction bases numbered 13, after V lost 9 bases and J lost 3 bases. This CDR3 is 16 amino acids long.

This chain connects TRBV10-3 to TRBJ1-2; TRBD1 matches 8 bases. The CDR3 sequence is 14 residues long. In germline, CDR1 is ENHRY, CDR2 SYGVKD. The junction had 6 bases not matched to a gene; V was cut back by 5 bases and J by 4 bases. CDR3 residues: CAISPDRGTYGYTF. The CDR3 nucleotides read TGTGCCATCAGTCCCGACAGGGGAACCTATGGCTACACCTTC.

The chain is built from TRBV10-3 and TRBJ1-2; TRBD1 is a possible D gene (6 bases). Germline V gene data show CDR1 as ENHRY and CDR2 as SYGVKD. With 9 bases removed from V and 4 bases from J, the gap between germline ends came to 15 bases. The CDR3 totals 13 residues. The CDR3 sequence is CAIGLEGGYGYTF. The CDR3 DNA reads TGTGCCATTGGACTGGAAGGGGGCTATGGCTACACCTTC.

The gene calls are TRBV9 and TRBJ2-7; D gene ambiguous. Germline V CDR1 and CDR2: SGDLS, YYNGEE. The V end was cut by 0 bases, the J end by 0 bases, with 7 bases between. This CDR3 is built from 14 residues. The CDR3 reads CASSVGQSSYEQYF. The CDR3 nucleotides read TGTGCCAGCAGCGTAGGCCAGAGCTCCTACGAGCAGTACTTC.

The chain links TRBV3-1 to TRBJ2-7, with D maybe TRBD2 (7 bases). The CDR3 runs 14 residues. Trimming removed 11 bases at V and 6 bases at J, with 23 bases between. Germline loops: CDR1 LGHDT, CDR2 YNNKEL (reference sequence). CDR3 protein: CASRGGGRMGEQYF. The CDR3 DNA sequence: TGTGCCTCCAGGGGCGGCGGGAGAATGGGCGAGCAGTACTTC.

V and J are TRBV10-3 and TRBJ2-1, with 8 bases identical to TRBD2. V was pared by 2 bases and J by 8 bases, with 8 bases of the junction left unmatched. This CDR3 comprises 15 residues. Germline V lookup: CDR1 ENHRY, CDR2 SYGVKD. The CDR3 spells CAISESDSGIDEQFF. The CDR3 coding sequence is TGTGCCATCAGTGAGAGCGATAGCGGGATCGATGAGCAGTTCTTC.

The chain uses TRBV15 and TRBJ1-2; 9 nucleotides align to TRBD1. The CDR3 extends over 17 amino acids. The V gene end was trimmed by 0 bases and the J gene end by 4 bases; junction bases not matched to a gene: 9. Germline V CDR1 and CDR2: LNHNV, YYDKDF (reference sequence). The CDR3 region is CATSRDGTGGLFYGYTF. Written as DNA, the CDR3 is TGTGCCACCAGCAGAGATGGCACAGGGGGCCTTTTCTATGGCTACACCTTC.

This clonotype was detected many times. The DNA of the CDR3 is TGTGCCAGCAGGTGGGCTAGCGGGGGTACTAATGAGCAGTTCTTC. Encoded protein: CASRWASGGTNEQFF. The chain recombines TRBV12-3 or TRBV12-4 with TRBJ2-1; TRBD2 matches 10 bases. With V trimmed by 6 bases and J by 7 bases, 9 bases remained unmatched. The length of the CDR3 is 15 residues.

The gene calls are TRBV5-6 and TRBJ2-3; D uncertain. With 0 bases removed from V and 8 bases from J, the gap between germline ends came to 10 bases. CDR3 length: 13 amino acids. The V gene's germline CDR1 is SGHDT and CDR2 YYEEEE. CDR3 loop: CASSLGGVGTQYF. The CDR3 DNA is TGTGCCAGCAGCTTGGGTGGGGTTGGTACGCAGTATTTT.